These 6 T cell receptor beta chains share one sample of origin, sequenced in a study of graft-versus-host responses after intestinal transplantation. Method: immunoSEQ multiplex PCR; TCRdb's copy keeps in-frame clones and lacks some. The data contain some 70,000 clones, more than 90% of them singletons. The starting material was bone marrow, obtained 700 to 850 days after intestinal transplantation. The source is a human patient who received an intestinal transplant, so some T cells may come from the graft donor.

The rearrangement uses TRBV28 and TRBJ2-7; 10 bases are a match to TRBD2. Germline CDR1 and CDR2: MDHEN and SYDVKM. V gave up 8 bases and J gave up 2 bases; unmatched junction bases: 3. The CDR3 runs 13 residues. The CDR3 DNA follows: TGTGCCAGCGGGACTAGCGCAACCTACGAGCAGTACTTC. It encodes CASGTSATYEQYF.

This sequence joins TRBV28 and TRBJ2-6; no clear D gene. Germline assignment: CDR1 MDHEN and CDR2 SYDVKM. The CDR3 runs 15 residues. Trimming pared 3 bases from V and 4 bases from J, leaving 10 bases between. The CDR3 reads CASSFSALGANVLTF. The CDR3 nucleotides read TGTGCCAGCAGTTTTTCCGCTCTGGGGGCCAACGTCCTGACTTTC. The variable domain in full, with the rest retrieved from reference TRBV28 and TRBJ2-6, is DVKVTQSSRYLVKRTGEKVFLECVQDMDHENMFWYRQDPGLGLRLIYFSYDVKMKEKGDIPEGYSVSREKKERFSLILESASTNQTSMYLCASSFSALGANVLTFGAGSRLTVL.

The rearrangement joins TRBV14 to TRBJ2-1, with a weak D call TRBD2 (5 bases). CDR3 size: 15 residues. With 0 bases removed from V and 8 bases from J, the gap between germline ends came to 14 bases. Germline-derived CDR1 and CDR2 are SGHDN and FVKESK. CDR3 coding DNA: TGTGCCAGCAGCCAAGAGACGGACTTTGGCTATGAGCAGTTCTTC. Protein product: CASSQETDFGYEQFF.

The rearrangement joins TRBV6-5 to TRBJ1-1; D not certain. Germline values: CDR1 MNHEY, CDR2 SVGAGI. This CDR3 region has 11 residues. Trimming took off 2 bases at V and 6 bases at J, with 4 bases between the two ends. This CDR3 reads CASSYDSEAFF. CDR3 nucleotides: TGTGCCAGCAGTTACGACTCTGAAGCTTTCTTT.

The gene calls are TRBV5-6 and TRBJ1-5, with D possibly TRBD1 on 6 matching bases. CDR1 SGHDT and CDR2 YYEEEE come from the germline V gene. The CDR3 covers 15 residues. V lost 4 bases, J lost 4 bases, and 15 bases lay in between. CDR3 sequence reads: CASSKRGWRNQPQHF. The CDR3 DNA is TGTGCCAGCAGCAAAAGGGGGTGGAGAAATCAGCCCCAGCATTTT.

The chain couples TRBV6-1 to TRBJ1-6, with D unresolved. In germline, CDR1 is MNHNS, CDR2 SASEGT. The CDR3 is made up of 13 amino acids. Trimming took 6 bases from V and 5 from J, leaving 8 bases between them. CDR3 sequence reads: CASRPNHNSPLHF. The CDR3 region has the DNA TGTGCCAGCAGACCTAATCATAATTCACCCCTCCACTTT.